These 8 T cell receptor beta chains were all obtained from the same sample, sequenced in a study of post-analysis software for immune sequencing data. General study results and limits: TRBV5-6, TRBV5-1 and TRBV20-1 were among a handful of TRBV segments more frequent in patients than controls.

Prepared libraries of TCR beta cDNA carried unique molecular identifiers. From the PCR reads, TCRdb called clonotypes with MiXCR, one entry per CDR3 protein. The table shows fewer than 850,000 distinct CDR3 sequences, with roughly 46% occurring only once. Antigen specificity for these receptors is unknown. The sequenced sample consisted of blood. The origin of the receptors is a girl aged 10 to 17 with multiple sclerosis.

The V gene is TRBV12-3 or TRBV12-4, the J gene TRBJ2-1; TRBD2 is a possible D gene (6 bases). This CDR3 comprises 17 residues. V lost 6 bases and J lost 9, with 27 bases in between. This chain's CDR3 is CASSSRFGSGVDSEQFF. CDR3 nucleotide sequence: TGTGCCAGCAGCTCCCGCTTTGGGTCGGGGGTTGATAGTGAGCAGTTCTTC.

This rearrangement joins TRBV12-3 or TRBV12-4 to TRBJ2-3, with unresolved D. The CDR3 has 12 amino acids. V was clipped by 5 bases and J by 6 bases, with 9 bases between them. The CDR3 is CASSPFRDTQYF. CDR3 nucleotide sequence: TGTGCCAGCAGTCCATTTCGGGATACGCAGTATTTT.

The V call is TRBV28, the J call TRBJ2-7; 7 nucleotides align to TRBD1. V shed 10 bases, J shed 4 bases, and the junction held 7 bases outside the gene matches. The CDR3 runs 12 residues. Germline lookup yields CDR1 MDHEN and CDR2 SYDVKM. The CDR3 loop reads CATRTGSYEQYF. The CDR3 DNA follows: TGTGCCACCCGGACAGGCTCATACGAGCAGTACTTC.

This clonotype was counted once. CDR3 sequence reads: CASGSGRNGYTF. CDR3 nucleotide sequence: TGTGCCAGCGGTTCCGGTAGAAATGGCTACACCTTC. The chain combines TRBV6-5 with TRBJ1-2; no clear D gene. Trimming left V 8 bases short and J 6 bases short, with 13 bases between. CDR1 and CDR2 from the germline V gene are MNHEY and SVGAGI. This CDR3 spans 12 amino acids.

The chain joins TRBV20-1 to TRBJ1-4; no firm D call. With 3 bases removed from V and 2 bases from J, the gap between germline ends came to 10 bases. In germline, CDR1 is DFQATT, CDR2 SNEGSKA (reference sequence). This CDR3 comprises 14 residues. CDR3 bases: TGCAGTGCTAGGGCCTACGGGACTAATGAAAAACTGTTTTTT. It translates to CSARAYGTNEKLFF.

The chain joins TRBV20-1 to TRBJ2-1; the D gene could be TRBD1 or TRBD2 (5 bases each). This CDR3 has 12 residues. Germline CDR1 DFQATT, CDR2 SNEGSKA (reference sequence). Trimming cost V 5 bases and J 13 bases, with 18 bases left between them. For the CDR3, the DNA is TGCAGTGCTCCCCTTAGGGACCGGGTTCAGTTCTTC. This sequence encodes CSAPLRDRVQFF.

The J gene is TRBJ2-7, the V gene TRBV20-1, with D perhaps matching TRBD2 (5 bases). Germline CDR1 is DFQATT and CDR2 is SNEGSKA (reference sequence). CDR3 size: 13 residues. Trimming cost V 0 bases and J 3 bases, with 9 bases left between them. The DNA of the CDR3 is TGCAGTGCTAGAGATAGGGCGGGCTACGAGCAGTACTTC. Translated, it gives CSARDRAGYEQYF.

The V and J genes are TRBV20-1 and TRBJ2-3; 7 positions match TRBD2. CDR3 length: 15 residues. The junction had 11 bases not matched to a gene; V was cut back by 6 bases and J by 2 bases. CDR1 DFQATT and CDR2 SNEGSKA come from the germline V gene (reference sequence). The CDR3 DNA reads TGCAGTGCCCACCCCTGGGAGGGCAACACAGATACGCAGTATTTT. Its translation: CSAHPWEGNTDTQYF.